This T cell receptor (beta chain) was sequenced in a study of blood T cell repertoires in COVID-19 (dated by TCRdb to about 2020). In the study overall: Samples from collaborators originated in the United States, Italy and Spain and spanned both the acute and convalescent phases of COVID-19. The samples were drawn from two sources: the first 160 participants of the ongoing ImmuneRACE study, and 950 to 1,500 subjects contributed by 6 global collaborators. The material from the prospective study consisted of cDNA or gDNA derived from T cells, B-cell-depleted T cells, or PBMCs. A de-identified subject ID, COVID-19 status, age in years and sex were almost always included in the sample metadata. The repertoires were released in a freely available public database intended as a resource for research on the immune response to SARS-CoV-2. Subjects who had been exposed to COVID-19, were actively infected with it, or had recovered from it provided the deeply sampled blood TCRbeta repertoires that made up the dataset. HLA class I and class II types, where available, came from metadata supplied by the sample provider rather than from assay-based typing. What the authors observed across the whole study: The quantity of clinical and demographic metadata differed by source and by participant and was supplied without curation.

Regarding this clone: Its antigen has not been determined. No base-level quality is on record; no much larger clone is a single base apart.

Each collaborating institution followed its own protocols to collect whole blood in K2EDTA tubes. For TCRbeta analysis, collaborators shipped samples in one of three forms: frozen whole blood, isolated PBMCs, or DNA extracted from either of those sample types. The immunoSEQ Assay, a bias-controlled multiplex PCR, was used to amplify TCRbeta CDR3 regions from genomic DNA. The original pipeline was this. The number of nucleated cells in each sample was estimated by amplification of reference gene primers within the assay. To quantify the absolute abundance of each unique TCRbeta CDR3 rearrangement, sequence reads were collapsed and filtered. For each sample, productive Simpson clonality was calculated as the square root of Simpson's diversity index over productive rearrangements. Drawn from immuneACCESS, this table holds only the in-frame rearrangements with V and J called that TCRdb kept. Clones are partly lost; checked studies trace under half to an unresolved V gene and leave the rest unexplained. V, J and clone size derive from that table, while D and trimming were established from the DNA sequence. Recorded for this sample are some 280,000 clones; over 80% of them occurred a single time. The top ten clones comprise 4.1% of the sample.

The germline V gene (reference sequence) gives CDR1 as LGHDT and CDR2 as YNNKEL. V lost 6 bases and J lost 8 bases, and the count of bases not matched to a germline gene is 9. Its CDR3 holds 14 amino acids, cysteine through phenylalanine. Just CDR3 DNA is preserved here, 42 bases in frame from base 1. The TCR comes from a woman in her forties or fifties with active or convalescent COVID-19. Recombination connected TRBV3-1 (or the pseudogene TRBV3-2) to TRBJ1-4, and 7 junctional nucleotides match TRBD1. Sequencing was carried out using peripheral blood. The sequence in DNA is TGTGCCAGCAGGCCTACAGGGGTTGGAGAAAAACTGTTTTTT. Its protein product is CASRPTGVGEKLFF.